This TCR beta chain was sequenced for a study of CD8+CD57+ T cells in acquired aplastic anemia. Turning to the study itself: DNA from sorted CD4+ and CD8+ cells averaged approximately 2.9 ug. Study-wide findings and caveats: Simpson's diversity of CD8+ cells was not significantly different in patients compared with controls. Patients and controls had in common fewer than 30 CD8+ CDR3 sequences.

Worth noting for this clonotype: The antigen is unknown. The junction departs from germline at one end; a sequencing error may be responsible.

Researchers used genomic DNA as the template to profile TCR beta VDJ and CDR3. TCRdb ran MiXCR on the reads and lists one entry per CDR3 protein. The data show about 160,000 distinct CDR3 sequences, approximately 44% seen once. CDR1 is SGHVS and CDR2 is FNYEAQ in the germline V gene. The CDR3 is made up of 13 amino acids. Sequencing was performed on sorted CD4+, CD8+, or CD8+CD57+ T cells (not recorded which) from PBMCs. V and J are TRBV7-6 and TRBJ2-1; D may match TRBD1 or TRBD2 (5 bases each). The TCR comes from a human donor in good health. CDR3 DNA sequence: TGTACCAGCAGCCGGGACGGCTACAATGAGCAGTTCTTC. Translated, it gives CTSSRDGYNEQFF.